The clone carrying this T cell receptor (beta chain) turned up a few times. All of the isolated RNA was reverse transcribed, so expressed TCRB transcripts were sequenced. Sequenced by immunoSEQ multiplex PCR; TCRdb stores in-frame clones only, minus some. The table records 350,000 to 450,000 clones, approximately 15% of them present only once. This specimen belongs to a study of beta chain features in type 1 diabetes. Specimen: naive CD4+ T cells from blood. This clonotype was obtained from a young man in good health.

CDR3 nucleotides: TGTGCCAGCAGCTTAAAGCCAGATACGCAGTATTTT. Its translation is CASSLKPDTQYF. The chain combines TRBV7-6 with TRBJ2-3, with D unresolved. V dropped 2 bases and J dropped 4 bases, with 4 bases sitting between them. Per germline, CDR1 SGHVS and CDR2 FNYEAQ. This CDR3 has 12 amino acids. Full variable domain (missing parts from reference TRBV7-6 and TRBJ2-3): GAGVSQSPRYKVTKRGQDVALRCDPISGHVSLYWYRQALGQGPEFLTYFNYEAQQDKSGLPNDRFSAERPEGSISTLTIQRTEQRDSAMYRCASSLKPDTQYFGPGTRLTVL.